These T cell receptor beta chains were read from a single sample in a study of CD8 T cells in ankylosing spondylitis. TCRdb analysed the 5' RACE reads with MiXCR anew, one entry per CDR3 protein. The sample contains around 480,000 distinct CDR3 sequences, 15% to 20% of which appear only once. What was sequenced was blood, either unsorted or a sorted T cell fraction (not recorded which). The receptors derive from a male donor with ankylosing spondylitis. The CDR3 runs from the conserved cysteine through the conserved F or W. Each record gives: V gene, D gene, clone size, J gene, CDR3 protein, CDR3 DNA. The D gene is left open where the match is weak. Not every row has a clone size; where given, it reads once, few, many or a size class.

TRBV5-1	-	many	TRBJ2-3	CASSLVVGTPTSTDTQYF	TGCGCCAGCAGCTTGGTTGTGGGGACTCCTACTAGCACAGATACGCAGTATTTT
TRBV6-5	-	few	TRBJ2-3	CASSLKGPSTDTQYF	TGTGCCAGCAGTTTGAAAGGGCCTAGCACAGATACGCAGTATTTT
TRBV27	-	-	TRBJ2-7	CASSLSGGNEQYF	TGTGCCAGCAGTTTATCGGGGGGAAACGAGCAGTACTTC
TRBV9	-	-	TRBJ2-6	CASSGGPTGPSSGDNVLTF	TGTGCCAGCAGCGGGGGCCCAACGGGACCCTCCTCTGGGGACAACGTCCTGACTTTC
TRBV19	-	once	TRBJ2-5	CASKGRVASQETQYF	TGTGCCAGTAAGGGCAGGGTGGCCTCTCAAGAGACCCAGTACTTC
TRBV28	TRBD1	-	TRBJ2-1	CASSPPVMDRVSYNEQFF	TGTGCCAGCAGTCCCCCAGTCATGGACAGGGTCTCCTACAATGAGCAGTTCTTC
TRBV12-3/TRBV12-4	-	-	TRBJ1-2	CATREAGSPNYGYTF	TGTGCCACCCGGGAGGCAGGAAGCCCTAACTATGGCTACACCTTC
TRBV28	-	once	TRBJ2-2	CASSRTGGLNTGELFF	TGTGCCAGCAGTCGAACCGGGGGGCTGAACACCGGGGAGCTGTTTTTT
TRBV7-6	TRBD2	few	TRBJ2-2	CASSLGGTSANTGELFF	TGTGCCAGCAGCTTAGGCGGGACTAGCGCTAACACCGGGGAGCTGTTTTTT
TRBV3-1	TRBD2	-	TRBJ2-1	CASNSGGAMNEQFF	TGTGCCAGCAACTCGGGAGGAGCTATGAATGAGCAGTTCTTC
TRBV5-8	-	-	TRBJ1-4	CASSEEPTNEKLFF	TGTGCCAGCAGCGAGGAACCAACTAATGAAAAACTGTTTTTT
TRBV6-1	TRBD1	-	TRBJ1-2	CAGETGSGTELLRYGYTF	TGTGCCGGCGAAACTGGCTCCGGGACAGAGCTTCTCCGTTATGGCTACACCTTC
TRBV6-1	-	-	TRBJ2-6	CASSRQGAGANVLTF	TGTGCCAGCAGTAGGCAGGGAGCTGGGGCCAACGTCCTGACTTTC
TRBV15	-	many	TRBJ2-7	CATSRVVLSLEDEQYF	TGTGCCACCAGCAGAGTAGTCCTGAGCCTCGAGGACGAGCAGTACTTC
TRBV5-1	-	once	TRBJ2-2	CASSSFGGQRTRGHTGELFF	TGCGCCAGCAGCTCCTTCGGGGGACAGCGGACGAGGGGGCACACCGGGGAGCTGTTTTTT
TRBV6-4	-	-	TRBJ1-5	CASSEEMDGQPQHF	TGTGCCAGCAGTGAAGAAATGGACGGTCAGCCCCAGCATTTT
TRBV25-1	-	-	TRBJ2-1	CASSVAGAGRYNEQFF	TGTGCCAGCAGTGTTGCCGGGGCAGGGCGCTACAATGAGCAGTTCTTC
TRBV29-1	-	-	TRBJ1-1	CSGKRGRDTEAFF	TGCAGCGGCAAAAGGGGACGGGACACTGAAGCTTTCTTT
TRBV15	-	-	TRBJ2-1	CATSDSLSKANNEQFF	TGTGCCACCAGCGACTCTCTGTCCAAGGCGAACAATGAGCAGTTCTTC
TRBV9	-	few	TRBJ1-1	CASSHQQENTEAFF	TGTGCCAGCAGCCATCAACAGGAGAACACTGAAGCTTTCTTT
TRBV18	-	few	TRBJ2-5	CASSPPRGAAQETQYF	TGTGCCAGCTCACCACCGAGGGGGGCAGCCCAAGAGACCCAGTACTTC
TRBV25-1	TRBD2	few	TRBJ2-7	CASTESEGRGSKQYF	TGTGCCAGCACCGAAAGTGAGGGGAGGGGTTCCAAGCAGTACTTC
TRBV7-9	-	-	TRBJ1-1	CASSLTPQNTEAFF	TGTGCCAGCAGCTTAACCCCACAGAACACTGAAGCTTTCTTT
TRBV20-1	-	-	TRBJ2-2	CSASQRVNTGELFF	TGCAGTGCTAGCCAGCGGGTGAACACCGGGGAGCTGTTTTTT
TRBV20-1	TRBD2	many	TRBJ2-7	CSARIVTASGSHEQYF	TGCAGTGCTAGGATCGTGACGGCTAGCGGGAGCCACGAGCAGTACTTC
TRBV10-3	-	few	TRBJ1-1	CAISGWGVNTEAFF	TGTGCCATCAGTGGGTGGGGGGTGAACACTGAAGCTTTCTTT
TRBV20-1	-	-	TRBJ2-1	CSARPLSLGEQFF	TGCAGTGCTAGACCTTTATCACTCGGTGAGCAGTTCTTC
TRBV6-1	-	few	TRBJ2-7	CASSEGLGRTRLEEQYF	TGTGCCAGCAGTGAAGGACTGGGCAGGACCCGCTTGGAGGAGCAGTACTTC
TRBV29-1	-	many	TRBJ2-7	CSAGQKSYEQYF	TGCAGCGCCGGACAAAAAAGCTACGAGCAGTACTTC
TRBV4-3	-	many	TRBJ1-6	CASSQERSLWNSPLHF	TGCGCCAGCAGCCAAGAACGCAGTCTATGGAATTCACCCCTCCACTTT
TRBV3-1	-	-	TRBJ2-7	CASSRDGIYEQYF	TGTGCCAGCAGCCGGGACGGGATCTACGAGCAGTACTTC
TRBV7-3	-	-	TRBJ2-3	CASSLTTGQFSTTDTQYF	TGTGCCAGCAGCTTAACAACCGGACAGTTTTCCACCACAGATACGCAGTATTTT
TRBV28	TRBD1	-	TRBJ2-7	CATKNDRVGVEQYF	TGTGCCACCAAAAATGACAGGGTGGGGGTCGAGCAGTACTTC
TRBV2	-	few	TRBJ1-5	CASSATVSNQPQHF	TGTGCCAGCAGTGCGACAGTAAGCAATCAGCCCCAGCATTTT
TRBV12-3/TRBV12-4	TRBD2	many	TRBJ2-1	CASIRAGGNSEQFF	TGTGCCAGCATCAGAGCGGGAGGGAATAGTGAGCAGTTCTTC
TRBV20-1	TRBD1	few	TRBJ2-2	CSARGTGVTGELFF	TGCAGTGCTAGAGGGACAGGGGTGACCGGGGAGCTGTTTTTT
TRBV6-5	TRBD1	-	TRBJ1-2	CASSYGQGGPTNYGYTF	TGTGCCAGCAGTTACGGCCAGGGGGGGCCTACTAACTATGGCTACACCTTC
TRBV29-1	-	few	TRBJ2-1	CSVGPGAGLGNEQFF	TGCAGCGTGGGGCCTGGTGCGGGGCTGGGCAATGAGCAGTTCTTC
TRBV7-9	TRBD2	-	TRBJ2-5	CASSLGLAIETQYF	TGTGCCAGCAGCTTGGGACTAGCGATAGAGACCCAGTACTTC
TRBV12-3/TRBV12-4	-	few	TRBJ1-2	CASSSGVDYGYTF	TGTGCCAGCAGTTCCGGTGTGGACTATGGCTACACCTTC
TRBV2	TRBD1	few	TRBJ1-2	CASRVDRGGYTF	TGTGCCAGCAGGGTTGACAGGGGAGGCTACACCTTC
TRBV11-2	-	-	TRBJ2-1	CASSLGGYGDNEQFF	TGTGCCAGCAGCTTAGGGGGGTACGGAGACAATGAGCAGTTCTTC
TRBV19	TRBD1	few	TRBJ2-4	CASSMGQGGNIQYF	TGTGCCAGTAGCATGGGACAGGGGGGAAACATTCAGTACTTC
TRBV30	-	few	TRBJ2-1	CAWSGTMGDEQFF	TGTGCCTGGAGTGGCACAATGGGGGATGAGCAGTTCTTC
TRBV25-1	-	-	TRBJ2-2	CASSEFRAPGTGELFF	TGTGCCAGCAGTGAGTTCAGAGCTCCGGGCACCGGGGAGCTGTTTTTT
TRBV30	TRBD1	few	TRBJ2-3	CAWSAYRGATDTQYF	TGTGCCTGGAGTGCCTACAGGGGAGCGACAGATACGCAGTATTTT
TRBV12-3/TRBV12-4	TRBD2	-	TRBJ2-2	CASSLPGLALTGELFF	TGTGCCAGCAGTTTACCGGGACTAGCGCTAACCGGGGAGCTGTTTTTT
TRBV4-1	-	few	TRBJ2-1	CASSPRETATNEQFF	TGCGCCAGCAGCCCACGGGAGACTGCCACCAATGAGCAGTTCTTC
TRBV20-1	-	few	TRBJ2-7	CSARVVSGYEQYF	TGCAGTGCTAGAGTAGTCAGCGGTTACGAGCAGTACTTC
TRBV15	-	many	TRBJ1-6	CATSRDRDNSPLHF	TGTGCCACCAGCAGAGACAGGGATAATTCACCCCTCCACTTT
TRBV14	-	-	TRBJ2-3	CASSQVIDTQYF	TGTGCCAGCAGCCAAGTGATAGATACGCAGTATTTT
TRBV7-2	-	-	TRBJ2-3	CASRLRQGTDTQYF	TGTGCCAGCAGGTTACGACAGGGCACAGATACGCAGTATTTT